This TCR beta chain was sequenced in a study of shared T cell receptors in the human thymus. Generated by immunoSEQ multiplex PCR, the TCRdb table keeps only in-frame clones and is missing some. The sample includes roughly 660,000 clones, over 75% of them seen just once. The CDR3 sequence is 15 residues long. This clone was detected only a few times. The same data also went into a second study, on human thymus T cells. Per that study: Samples came from healthy Finnish infants during open corrective cardiac surgery. Thymic material originated from resections removed in the course of corrective heart surgery. Thymic and blood repertoires seemed to show skewed V and J gene use. Unrelated individuals reportedly shared highly overlapping thymic TCR repertoires.

The sequence derives from a boy under two years old with a congenital heart defect. Sequences were obtained from thymocytes. The chain has TRBV21-1 and TRBJ2-7; TRBD2 is the table's D call and was not checked against the DNA. TRBV21-1 is classified as a pseudogene. CDR3 sequence reads: CASSKVLGGSVEQYF. DNA of the CDR3: TGTGCCAGCAGCAAAGTCCTGGGGGGATCCGTTGAGCAGTACTTC.